This paragraph covers one T cell receptor (beta chain) sequence. The sample comes from a study of blood T cell repertoires in COVID-19. Study-wide context: Sites across the United States, Italy and Spain contributed samples from acute and convalescent COVID-19. PBMCs, B-cell-depleted T cells, or T cells were the source of the cDNA or gDNA that made up the material.

After removal of 2 bases from V and 0 bases from J, the junction contained 6 bases not matched to a gene. This CDR3 comprises 16 residues. The germline V gene has CDR1 LGHNA and CDR2 YNFKEQ. Measured with immunoSEQ multiplex PCR; TCRdb has only the in-frame clones, and not every one. The sample consists of 80,000 to 100,000 clones, over 70% of them appearing once. This sequence was found in a man aged 55 to 70 with acute or convalescent COVID-19. The V gene is TRBV4-2, the J gene TRBJ2-5, with 7 bases that match TRBD2. The specimen sequenced was peripheral blood. The CDR3 spells CASSQPSGEYQETQYF. DNA of the CDR3: TGTGCCAGCAGCCAACCTAGCGGAGAGTACCAAGAGACCCAGTACTTC.